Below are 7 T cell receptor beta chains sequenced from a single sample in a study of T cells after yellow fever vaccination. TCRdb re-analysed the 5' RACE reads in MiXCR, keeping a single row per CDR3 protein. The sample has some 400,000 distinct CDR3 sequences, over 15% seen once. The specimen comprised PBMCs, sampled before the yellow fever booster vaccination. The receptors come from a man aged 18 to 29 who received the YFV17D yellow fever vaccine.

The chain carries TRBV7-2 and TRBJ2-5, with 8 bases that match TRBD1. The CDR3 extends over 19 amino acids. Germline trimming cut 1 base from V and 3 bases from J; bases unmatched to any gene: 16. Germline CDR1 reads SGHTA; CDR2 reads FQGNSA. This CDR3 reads CASSLVWLGRGPLEETQYF. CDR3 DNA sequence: TGTGCCAGCAGCTTAGTCTGGTTGGGCAGGGGGCCGCTAGAAGAGACCCAGTACTTC.

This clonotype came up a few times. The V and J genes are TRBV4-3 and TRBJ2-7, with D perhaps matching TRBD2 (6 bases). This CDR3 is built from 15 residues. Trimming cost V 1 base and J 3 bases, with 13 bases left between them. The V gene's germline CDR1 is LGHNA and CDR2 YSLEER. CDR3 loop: CASSQGQYGGYEQYF. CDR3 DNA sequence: TGCGCCAGCAGCCAAGGGCAGTACGGGGGCTACGAGCAGTACTTC.

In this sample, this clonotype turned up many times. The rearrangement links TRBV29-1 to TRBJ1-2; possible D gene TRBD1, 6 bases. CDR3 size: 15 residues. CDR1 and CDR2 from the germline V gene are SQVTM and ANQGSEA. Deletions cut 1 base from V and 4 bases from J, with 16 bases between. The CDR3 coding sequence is TGCAGCGTTGAAGCAACAGGGTTCTGGAGCTATGGCTACACCTTC. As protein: CSVEATGFWSYGYTF.

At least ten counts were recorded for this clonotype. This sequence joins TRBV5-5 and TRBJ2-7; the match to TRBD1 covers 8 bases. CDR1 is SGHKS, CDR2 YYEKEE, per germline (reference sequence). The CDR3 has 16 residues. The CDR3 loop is CASTLTGALSSYEQYV. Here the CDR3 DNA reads TGTGCCAGCACCTTGACAGGGGCTTTGAGCTCCTACGAGCAGTACGTC.

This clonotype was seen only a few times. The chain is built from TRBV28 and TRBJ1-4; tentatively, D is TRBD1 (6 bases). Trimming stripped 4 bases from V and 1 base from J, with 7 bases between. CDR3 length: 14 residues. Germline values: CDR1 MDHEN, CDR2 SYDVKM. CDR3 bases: TGTGCCAGCAGTTCAGGGGAAACTAATGAAAAACTGTTTTTT. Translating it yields CASSSGETNEKLFF.

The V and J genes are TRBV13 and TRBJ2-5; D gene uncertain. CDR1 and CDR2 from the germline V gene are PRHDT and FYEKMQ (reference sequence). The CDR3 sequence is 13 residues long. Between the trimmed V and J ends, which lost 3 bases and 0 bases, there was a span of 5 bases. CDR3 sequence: CASSFRDQETQYF. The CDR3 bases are TGTGCCAGCAGCTTTAGAGACCAAGAGACCCAGTACTTC.

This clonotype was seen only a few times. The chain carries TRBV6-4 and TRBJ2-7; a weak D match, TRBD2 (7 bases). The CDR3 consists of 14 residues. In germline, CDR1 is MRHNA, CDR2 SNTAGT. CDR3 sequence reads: CASIQRRGRALKHV. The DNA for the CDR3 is TGTGCCAGCATCCAGAGGCGGGGGCGGGCGCTTAAGCACGTC.